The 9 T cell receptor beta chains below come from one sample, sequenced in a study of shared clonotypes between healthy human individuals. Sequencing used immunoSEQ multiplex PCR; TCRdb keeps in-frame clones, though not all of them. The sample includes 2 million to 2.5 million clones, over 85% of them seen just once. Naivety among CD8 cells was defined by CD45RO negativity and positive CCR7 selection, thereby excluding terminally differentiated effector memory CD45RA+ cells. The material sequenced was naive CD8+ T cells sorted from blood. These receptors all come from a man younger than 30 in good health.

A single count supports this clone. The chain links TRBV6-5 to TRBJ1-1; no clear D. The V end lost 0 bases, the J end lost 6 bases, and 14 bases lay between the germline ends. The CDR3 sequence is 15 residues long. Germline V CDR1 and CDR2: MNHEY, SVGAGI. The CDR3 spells CASSYSPRVVAEAFF. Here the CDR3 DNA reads TGTGCCAGCAGTTACTCGCCGCGGGTAGTCGCTGAAGCTTTCTTT.

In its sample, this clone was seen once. The CDR3 spells CASSEGPGQGNTGELFF. CDR3 bases: TGTGCCAGCAGTGAGGGCCCGGGACAGGGGAACACCGGGGAGCTGTTTTTT. This chain uses TRBV2 with TRBJ2-2, with 9 positions matching TRBD1. This CDR3 comprises 17 residues. Germline V gene data show CDR1 as SNHLY and CDR2 as FYNNEI. Unmatched junction bases numbered 6, after V lost 3 bases and J lost 1 base.

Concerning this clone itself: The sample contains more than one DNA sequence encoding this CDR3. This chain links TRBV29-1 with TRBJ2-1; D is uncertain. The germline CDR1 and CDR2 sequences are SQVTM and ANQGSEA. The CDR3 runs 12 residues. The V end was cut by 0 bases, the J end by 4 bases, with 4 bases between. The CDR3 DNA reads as TGCAGCGTTGAAGATTGGTACAATGAGCAGTTCTTC. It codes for CSVEDWYNEQFF.

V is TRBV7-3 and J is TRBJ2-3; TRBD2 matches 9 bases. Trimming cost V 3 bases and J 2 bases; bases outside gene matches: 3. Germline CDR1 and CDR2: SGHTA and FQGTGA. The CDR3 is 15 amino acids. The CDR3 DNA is TGTGCCAGCAGCTTTAGCGGGGGCCTCACAGATACGCAGTATTTT. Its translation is CASSFSGGLTDTQYF.

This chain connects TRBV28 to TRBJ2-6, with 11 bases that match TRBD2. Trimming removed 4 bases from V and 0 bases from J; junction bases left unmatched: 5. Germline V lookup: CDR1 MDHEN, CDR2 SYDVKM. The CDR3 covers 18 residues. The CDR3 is CASSSGLAGPSGANVLTF. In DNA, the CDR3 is TGTGCCAGCAGTTCAGGACTAGCGGGCCCCTCTGGGGCCAACGTCCTGACTTTC.

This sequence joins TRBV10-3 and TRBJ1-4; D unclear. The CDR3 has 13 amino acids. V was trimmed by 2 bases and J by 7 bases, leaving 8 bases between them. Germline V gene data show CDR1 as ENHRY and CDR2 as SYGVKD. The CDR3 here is CAISEPGFEKLFF. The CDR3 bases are TGTGCCATCAGTGAGCCCGGGTTTGAAAAACTGTTTTTT.

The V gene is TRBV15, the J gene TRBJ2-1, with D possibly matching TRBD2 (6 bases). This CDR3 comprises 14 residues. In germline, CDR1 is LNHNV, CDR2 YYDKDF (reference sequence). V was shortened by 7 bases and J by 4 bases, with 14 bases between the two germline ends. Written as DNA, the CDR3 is TGTGCCACCATAACCCTAGCGCTTTACAATGAGCAGTTCTTC. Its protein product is CATITLALYNEQFF.

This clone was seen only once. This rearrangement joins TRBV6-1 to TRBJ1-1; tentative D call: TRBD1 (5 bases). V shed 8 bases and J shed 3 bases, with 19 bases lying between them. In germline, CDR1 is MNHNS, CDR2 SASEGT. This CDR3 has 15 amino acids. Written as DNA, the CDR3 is TGTGCCAGCCCGGGGGTGGCGCCGGGAGACACTGAAGCTTTCTTT. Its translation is CASPGVAPGDTEAFF.

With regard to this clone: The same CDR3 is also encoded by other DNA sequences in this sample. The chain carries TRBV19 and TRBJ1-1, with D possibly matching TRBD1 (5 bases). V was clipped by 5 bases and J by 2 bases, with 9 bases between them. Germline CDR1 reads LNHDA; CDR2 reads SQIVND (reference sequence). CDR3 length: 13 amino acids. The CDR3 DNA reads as TGTGCCAGTAGTCTTACAGGAAACACTGAAGCTTTCTTT. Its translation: CASSLTGNTEAFF. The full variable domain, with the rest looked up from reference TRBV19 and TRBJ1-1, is DGGITQSPKYLFRKEGQNVTLSCEQNLNHDAMYWYRQDPGQGLRLIYYSQIVNDFQKGDIAEGYSVSREKKESFPLTVTSAQKNPTAFYLCASSLTGNTEAFFGQGTRLTVV.